This passage covers 10 T cell receptor beta chains from one sample sequenced in a study of blood T cell repertoires in COVID-19. TCRdb's copy holds only in-frame clones and misses some; the assay was immunoSEQ multiplex PCR. This table has around 200,000 clones, approximately 86% appearing once. Sequencing was performed on PBMCs or T cells enriched from blood (not recorded which). These receptors were obtained from a woman in her 30s who had been exposed to COVID-19.

The CDR3 spells CAWSATGRAQHF. The CDR3 nucleotides are TGTGCCTGGAGCGCGACAGGCCGGGCCCAGCATTTT. V gene TRBV30 combines with J gene TRBJ1-5; possibly TRBD1 for D (6 bases). CDR1 and CDR2 from the germline V gene are GTSNPN and SVGIG (reference sequence). This CDR3 is 12 amino acids long. The V and J ends lost 3 bases and 11 bases respectively, with 14 bases between them. Complete variable domain (other parts from reference TRBV30 and TRBJ1-5): SQTIHQWPATLVQPVGSPLSLECTVEGTSNPNLYWYRQAAGRGLQLLFYSVGIGQISSEVPQNLSASRPQDRQFILSSKKLLLSDSGFYLCAWSATGRAQHFGDGTRLSIL.

The gene calls are TRBV7-8 and TRBJ2-3; 7 nucleotides align to TRBD1. The CDR3 runs to 16 residues. V dropped 5 bases and J dropped 4; count of bases not matched to a gene: 12. Germline V gene data show CDR1 as SGHVS and CDR2 as FQNEAQ. The CDR3 sequence: CASSHMGTGEPDTQYF. The CDR3 nucleotides read TGTGCCAGCAGCCACATGGGAACAGGGGAACCAGATACGCAGTATTTT.

This chain joins TRBV5-1 and TRBJ2-7, with TRBD2 as a possible D gene (6 bases). CDR1 is SGHRS, CDR2 YFSETQ, per germline. V lost 0 bases and J lost 0, with 10 bases in between. The CDR3 consists of 15 residues. The CDR3 DNA is TGCGCCAGCAGCTTGGACGGGGGAAGCTCCTACGAGCAGTACTTC. Protein product: CASSLDGGSSYEQYF.

The chain uses TRBV27 and TRBJ2-2, with D perhaps matching TRBD2 (6 bases). V lost 6 bases to trimming and J lost 7 bases, with 18 bases between them. The CDR3 is made up of 15 amino acids. CDR1 MNHEY and CDR2 SMNVEV come from the germline V gene (reference sequence). CDR3 bases: TGTGCCAGCAGCACGGCGGGAAACCCAATCGGGGAGCTGTTTTTT. It yields the protein CASSTAGNPIGELFF.

J is TRBJ2-3 and V is TRBV5-8; 10 bases are shared with TRBD2. The CDR3 runs to 17 residues. Germline V gene sequence: CDR1 SGHTS, CDR2 YDEGEE. V shed 0 bases, J shed 4 bases, and the junction held 8 bases outside the gene matches. The CDR3 sequence is CASSLDGVAGGPDTQYF. As DNA, the CDR3 is TGTGCCAGCAGCTTGGATGGGGTAGCGGGGGGCCCAGATACGCAGTATTTT.

V and J are TRBV10-2 and TRBJ1-1; D is undetermined. The CDR3 is made up of 15 amino acids. Germline lookup yields CDR1 WSHSY and CDR2 SAAADI. Between the trimmed V and J ends, which lost 3 bases and 4 bases, there was a span of 15 bases. CDR3 DNA: TGCGCCAGCAGTGAAAGGCGAGACAAAGCCACTGAAGCTTTCTTT. It encodes CASSERRDKATEAFF.

The chain couples TRBV5-1 to TRBJ1-2; 7 nucleotides agree with TRBD1. From germline, CDR1 is SGHRS and CDR2 YFSETQ. The CDR3 is 15 residues long. Trimming cost V 4 bases and J 6 bases; bases outside gene matches: 12. The CDR3 loop is CASSPRQGLENGYTF. In DNA, the CDR3 is TGCGCCAGCAGCCCTCGACAGGGTTTGGAAAATGGCTACACCTTC. The complete variable domain, with remaining parts taken from reference TRBV5-1 and TRBJ1-2, reads KAGVTQTPRYLIKTRGQQVTLSCSPISGHRSVSWYQQTPGQGLQFLFEYFSETQRNKGNFPGRFSGRQFSNSRSEMNVSTLELGDSALYLCASSPRQGLENGYTFGSGTRLTVV.

The chain recombines TRBV24-1 with TRBJ1-5; 9 bases match TRBD1. Germline CDR1 and CDR2: KGHDR and SFDVKD. V gave up 5 bases and J gave up 5 bases; unmatched junction bases: 9. The CDR3 has 16 amino acids. CDR3 coding DNA: TGTGCCACCAGTGCCTGGGGACAGGGCATGGATCAGCCCCAGCATTTT. Its translation is CATSAWGQGMDQPQHF.

This chain uses TRBV7-9 with TRBJ2-3, with no clear D. The V and J ends lost 4 bases and 3 bases respectively, with 14 bases between them. The CDR3 is 15 amino acids. CDR1 SEHNR and CDR2 FQNEAQ come from the germline V gene (reference sequence). CDR3 nucleotide sequence: TGTGCCAGCAGCTCCTCAACCGGGTTAACAGATACGCAGTATTTT. It yields the protein CASSSSTGLTDTQYF.

This sequence joins TRBV6-5 and TRBJ1-4; D gene uncertain. Germline assignment: CDR1 MNHEY and CDR2 SVGAGI. The V and J ends lost 2 bases and 8 bases respectively, with 6 bases between them. There are 12 residues in the CDR3. CDR3 DNA sequence: TGTGCCAGCAGTTACGGCCGAGAAAAACTGTTTTTT. Its translation is CASSYGREKLFF.